The next 18 T cell receptor beta chains were all read from a single sample in a study of shared T cell receptors in the human thymus. Profiling relied on immunoSEQ multiplex PCR, and the TCRdb table lists in-frame clones only, not all of them. Found here are hundreds of thousands of clones, 88% of them singletons; the top ten hold 0.0095% to 0.012%. These data were also filed under a second study, of human thymus T cells.

Sequencing was performed on thymocytes. The receptors shown here come from a boy in the first two years of life with a congenital heart defect.

The V gene is TRBV5-1, the J gene TRBJ2-7; a weak D match, TRBD1 (6 bases). V lost 2 bases and J 3 bases, leaving 21 bases between the germline ends. This CDR3 comprises 17 residues. Germline CDR1 is SGHRS and CDR2 is YFSETQ. The CDR3 coding sequence is TGCGCCAGCAGCTTCCGGGACAATGGGAAGGGCATCTACGAGCAGTACTTC. Protein sequence: CASSFRDNGKGIYEQYF.

V gene TRBV5-1 combines with J gene TRBJ2-1; the D gene is possibly TRBD1 (5 bases). The germline V gene encodes CDR1 SGHRS and CDR2 YFSETQ. V lost 0 bases to trimming and J lost 0 bases, with 13 bases between them. The CDR3 is made up of 17 amino acids. CDR3 DNA: TGCGCCAGCAGCTTGGGACCAGGGCGGAGCTCCTACAATGAGCAGTTCTTC. This sequence encodes CASSLGPGRSSYNEQFF.

This clone has just one count. An end of the junction differs from the germline gene, which may be a read error. The V and J genes are TRBV7-7 and TRBJ2-3; TRBD2 aligns across 12 bases. The CDR3 length is 15 residues. From germline, CDR1 is SSHAT and CDR2 FNYEAQ (reference sequence). The CDR3 DNA is TGTGCTAGCAGCCAGCTAGCGGGAGGGACAGATACGCAGTATTTT. It specifies CASSQLAGGTDTQYF.

Only one count was recorded for this clone. The rearrangement links TRBV5-6 to TRBJ2-7, with 9 bases aligning to TRBD1. The CDR3 has 13 amino acids. J gave up 2 bases and V 6 bases, and 3 bases lay outside the gene matches. Germline assignment: CDR1 SGHDT and CDR2 YYEEEE. The CDR3 nucleotides read TGTGCCAGCACCCGGGACAGGGCCTACGAGCAGTACTTC. This codes for CASTRDRAYEQYF.

The chain joins TRBV2 to TRBJ1-2; 7 bases match TRBD1. Germline trimming cut 9 bases from V and 8 bases from J; bases unmatched to any gene: 6. Germline-derived CDR1 and CDR2 are SNHLY and FYNNEI. The CDR3 contains 11 residues. CDR3 protein: CARPQGVGYTF. CDR3 DNA: TGTGCCAGACCTCAGGGGGTGGGCTACACCTTC.

This rearrangement joins TRBV2 to TRBJ2-5; D gene ambiguous. Trimming left V 0 bases short and J 1 base short, with 9 bases between. This CDR3 has 15 residues. CDR1 is SNHLY and CDR2 is FYNNEI in the germline V gene. CDR3 coding DNA: TGTGCCAGCAGTGAAGCGCTTGGCAGCCAAGAGACCCAGTACTTC. Protein: CASSEALGSQETQYF.

The sample holds one count of this clone. The rearrangement joins TRBV7-9 to TRBJ1-1, with D perhaps TRBD1 (6 bases). Per the germline V gene, CDR1 is SEHNR and CDR2 is FQNEAQ (reference sequence). Trimming removed 4 bases at V and 5 bases at J, with 14 bases between. The CDR3 totals 14 residues. This CDR3 is CASSYPGARTEAFF. The DNA of the CDR3 is TGTGCCAGCAGCTACCCAGGGGCCCGGACTGAAGCTTTCTTT.

This sequence joins TRBV12-2 and TRBJ2-1; the table names TRBD2, a call not compared with the DNA. TRBV12-2 is termed a pseudogene. There are 14 residues in the CDR3. The CDR3: CASRNGTSGNEQFF. The CDR3 DNA is TGTGCAAGTCGGAACGGGACTAGCGGCAATGAGCAGTTCTTC.

This rearrangement joins TRBV6-5 to TRBJ2-1; 8 positions agree with TRBD2. Germline lookup yields CDR1 MNHEY and CDR2 SVGAGI. The CDR3 runs to 15 residues. J lost 6 bases, V lost 2 bases, and 6 bases had no gene match. CDR3 residues: CASSYVAGYFNEQFF. The CDR3 region has the DNA TGTGCCAGCAGTTACGTAGCGGGGTATTTCAATGAGCAGTTCTTC.

This clone was seen a single time. The chain recombines TRBV19 with TRBJ2-5; 13 bases agree with TRBD2. V gave up 6 bases and J gave up 5 bases; unmatched junction bases: 15. The V gene's germline CDR1 is LNHDA and CDR2 SQIVND (reference sequence). The CDR3 is 18 amino acids. The CDR3: CASSPWTSGSEARETQYF. CDR3 in DNA: TGTGCCAGTAGCCCCTGGACTAGCGGGAGCGAGGCGCGGGAGACCCAGTACTTC.

This clone was counted only a few times. This sequence joins TRBV5-1 and TRBJ2-7; perhaps TRBD2 as D (6 bases). CDR3 length: 17 residues. The germline V gene has CDR1 SGHRS and CDR2 YFSETQ. The V end was cut by 2 bases, the J end by 0 bases, with 18 bases between. The CDR3 protein is CASSFRPSVSLSYEQYF. CDR3 nucleotide sequence: TGCGCCAGCAGCTTTCGGCCTAGCGTGTCCCTCTCCTACGAGCAGTACTTC.

The chain has TRBV6-4 and TRBJ1-2; 8 positions match TRBD1. There are 15 residues in the CDR3. CDR1 and CDR2 from the germline V gene are MRHNA and SNTAGT. After removal of 2 bases from V and 6 bases from J, the junction contained 8 bases not matched to a gene. The CDR3 protein is CASSDQPDRGDGYTF. The CDR3 DNA reads TGTGCCAGCAGTGACCAACCAGACAGGGGAGATGGCTACACCTTC.

CDR3 nucleotide sequence: TGTGCCAGCAGCACCTCCGGGACTAGCGGCACCTACGAGCAGTACTTC. Amino acids: CASSTSGTSGTYEQYF. This chain links TRBV13 with TRBJ2-7; 11 bases line up with TRBD2. V lost 5 bases to trimming and J lost 2 bases; unmatched junction nucleotides: 8. Germline CDR1 PRHDT, CDR2 FYEKMQ (reference sequence). The CDR3 extends over 16 amino acids.

The rearrangement joins TRBV10-3 to TRBJ1-1; D remains ambiguous. Trimming pared 6 bases from V and 3 bases from J, leaving 11 bases between. Germline loops: CDR1 ENHRY, CDR2 SYGVKD. The CDR3 runs to 13 residues. The CDR3 loop reads CAIRLDGDTEAFF. CDR3 DNA: TGTGCCATCAGACTGGACGGGGACACTGAAGCTTTCTTT.

This chain joins TRBV11-2 and TRBJ2-5, with D unclear. The V end lost 5 bases, the J end lost 3 bases, and 10 bases lay between the germline ends. The CDR3 extends over 13 amino acids. Germline V gene data show CDR1 as SGHAT and CDR2 as FQNNGV. As DNA, the CDR3 is TGTGCCAGCAGCCCCGACTCCGAAGAGACCCAGTACTTC. Protein sequence: CASSPDSEETQYF.

The chain recombines TRBV10-3 with TRBJ2-7, with D perhaps matching TRBD2 (5 bases). This CDR3 region has 13 residues. Trimming shortened V by 2 bases and J by 9 bases, and 14 bases separated the two germline ends. Germline CDR1 and CDR2: ENHRY and SYGVKD. The CDR3 region has the DNA TGTGCCATCAGTGAGGAGCTAGCATGGGGGCAGTACTTC. Protein product: CAISEELAWGQYF.

This clone appeared a single time. For the CDR3, the DNA is TGTGCCAGCAGTCCCACCCTCCCCCCCAAGATAGCGGGAGTCAGGGAGCAGTACTTC. Its protein is CASSPTLPPKIAGVREQYF. J is TRBJ2-7 and V is TRBV27; 9 nucleotides agree with TRBD2. Germline CDR1 MNHEY, CDR2 SMNVEV (reference sequence). The trim removed 5 bases at V and 7 bases at J, leaving 24 bases unmatched. The CDR3 consists of 19 residues.

In nucleotides, the CDR3 is TGTGCCAGCAGTCCCCGGGTTTCCTCTGCGGACAGGGATGTAGACGAGCAGTACTTC. Encoded protein: CASSPRVSSADRDVDEQYF. The chain carries TRBV27 and TRBJ2-7, with 8 bases lining up with TRBD1. CDR1 and CDR2 from the germline V gene are MNHEY and SMNVEV (reference sequence). The CDR3 is made up of 19 amino acids. With V trimmed by 5 bases and J by 5 bases, 23 bases remained unmatched.